The 3 T cell receptor beta chains given below trace back to one sample, sequenced in a study of blood T cell repertoires in COVID-19. Profiling relied on immunoSEQ multiplex PCR, and the TCRdb table lists in-frame clones only, not all of them. This sample yields over 300,000 clones, of which 86% are seen a single time; under 2% belongs to the top ten. What was sequenced was peripheral blood. The receptors were gathered from a woman in her forties or fifties with acute or convalescent COVID-19.

V and J are TRBV11-3 and TRBJ2-7; 13 nucleotides match TRBD2. This CDR3 spans 13 amino acids. Germline V gene data show CDR1 as SGHNT and CDR2 as YENEEA. Trimming at V came to 5 bases and at J to 10 bases, leaving 5 bases not matched to a gene. CDR3 bases: TGTGCCAGCAGCGAACTAGCGGGAGGGCGACAGTACTTC. Amino acids: CASSELAGGRQYF.

The chain recombines TRBV28 with TRBJ2-7; 7 bases map to TRBD2. CDR1 and CDR2 (germline): MDHEN, SYDVKM. CDR3 length equals 14 residues. V dropped 2 bases and J dropped 0; count of bases not matched to a gene: 1. DNA for the CDR3: TGTGCCAGCAGTTTAGCGGGAGTCTCCTACGAGCAGTACTTC. Protein product: CASSLAGVSYEQYF.

The chain uses TRBV9 and TRBJ2-2; TRBD2 agrees at 7 bases. Trimming at V came to 4 bases and at J to 7 bases, leaving 16 bases not matched to a gene. The CDR3 consists of 17 residues. The germline V gene encodes CDR1 SGDLS and CDR2 YYNGEE. Written as DNA, the CDR3 is TGTGCCAGCAGCCCCCGCGGTGGGGGGGAGTATGACGGGGAGCTGTTTTTT. As protein: CASSPRGGGEYDGELFF.